This T cell receptor beta chain appears in the sequencing data of a study of graft-versus-host responses after intestinal transplantation. Study context: For approximately three years after anti-thymocyte globulin induction, all recipients took tacrolimus and steroids.

Trimming removed 3 bases from V and 3 bases from J, with 12 bases in between. The CDR3 has 14 amino acids. Germline lookup yields CDR1 SGHAT and CDR2 FQDESV (reference sequence). This clone was observed a single time. The antigen is undetermined. TCRdb's table, derived via immunoSEQ multiplex PCR, lists solely in-frame clones and lacks some. The top ten hold more than 0.9% of the sample, which has 85,000 to 110,000 clones, 80% to 95% seen once. General observations from the study: GvH clones were found in recipient marrow; some appeared first in ileum or blood.

The sequence came from a human donor who received an intestinal transplant. This chain uses TRBV11-1 with TRBJ2-7; the D is unclear. The material sequenced was unstimulated CD8+ T cells sorted from spleen or lymph node cells, taken before intestinal transplant. The CDR3 coding sequence is TGTGCCAGCAGCTTGTTGGGGAATCACTACGAGCAGTACTTC. Its protein is CASSLLGNHYEQYF.